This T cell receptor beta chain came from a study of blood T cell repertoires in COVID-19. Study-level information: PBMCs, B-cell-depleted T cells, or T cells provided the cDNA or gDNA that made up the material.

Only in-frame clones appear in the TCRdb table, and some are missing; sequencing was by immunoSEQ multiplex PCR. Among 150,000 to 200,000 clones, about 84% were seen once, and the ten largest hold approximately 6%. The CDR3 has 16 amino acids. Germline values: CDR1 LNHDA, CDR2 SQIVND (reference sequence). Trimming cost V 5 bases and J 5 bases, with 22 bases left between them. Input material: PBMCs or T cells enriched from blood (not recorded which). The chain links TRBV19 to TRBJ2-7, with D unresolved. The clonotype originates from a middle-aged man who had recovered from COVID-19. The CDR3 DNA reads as TGTGCCAGTAGTCCTTATAGATCACACAGACCCGACGAGCAGTACTTC. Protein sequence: CASSPYRSHRPDEQYF.